The rows below give T cell receptor beta chains drawn from one sample of a study of CD8 T cells in Susac syndrome. TCRdb re-derived calls from the immunoSEQ multiplex PCR reads in MiXCR, one entry per CDR3 protein. The table includes some 180,000 distinct CDR3 sequences, 90% to 95% detected once. Specimen: CD4+ T cells from PBMCs. The receptor set was obtained from a human donor with Susac syndrome. CDR3s include the opening cysteine and the closing phenylalanine or tryptophan. The D gene is left open where the match is weak. For some rows the clone size is stated as once, few or many, or as a class when expanded; others skip it.

TRBD2,TRBJ2-3,TRBV2,-,TGTGCCAGCAGTTTTCTGGGGGGGACTAGTACAGATACGCAGTATTTT,CASSFLGGTSTDTQYF
-,TRBJ1-1,TRBV7-2,-,TGTGCCAGCAGCTTAGTTCGGCTGAACACTGAAGCTTTCTTT,CASSLVRLNTEAFF
TRBD2,TRBJ2-3,TRBV20-1,-,TGCAGTGCTAGAGATGGGTCTAGCGGAGCAGATACGCAGTATTTT,CSARDGSSGADTQYF
-,TRBJ1-2,TRBV28,-,TGTGCCAGCAGTCGCCCTAATCTCGGCTACACCTTC,CASSRPNLGYTF
-,TRBJ1-5,TRBV5-1,-,TGCGCCAGCAGCTTGGATGGGGGCCGCAATCAGCCCCAGCATTTT,CASSLDGGRNQPQHF
TRBD2,TRBJ2-1,TRBV9,-,TGTGCCAGCAGCGTAGCGGGGGGTCGGTACAATGAGCAGTTCTTC,CASSVAGGRYNEQFF
-,TRBJ1-2,TRBV5-4,-,TGTGCCAGCAGTCCGGCGGGGGCCTATGGCTACACCTTC,CASSPAGAYGYTF
TRBD2,TRBJ2-3,TRBV7-2,-,TGTGCCAGCAGCTTATCACTAGCGGGATCCACAGATACGCAGTATTTT,CASSLSLAGSTDTQYF
-,TRBJ2-1,TRBV5-1,-,TGCGCCAGCAGCCCAGGGAACGCCGCCCCAGTGGGTGAGCAGTTCTTC,CASSPGNAAPVGEQFF
TRBD2,TRBJ2-3,TRBV7-8,-,TGTGCCAGCAGCTTAGATCTAGCGGGAGCCAGCACAGATACGCAGTATTTT,CASSLDLAGASTDTQYF
-,TRBJ2-7,TRBV18,-,TGTGCCAGCTCACCGCCGGGTCGCCTTCTCGCAGGGCAGTACTTC,CASSPPGRLLAGQYF
-,TRBJ1-1,TRBV15,-,TGTGCCACCAACGACGGCCCTAACACTGAAGCTTTCTTT,CATNDGPNTEAFF
-,TRBJ2-1,TRBV10-3,-,TGTGCCATCAGTGACAGGGGATCTCGTAATGAGCAGTTCTTC,CAISDRGSRNEQFF
-,TRBJ1-3,TRBV6-1,-,TGTGCCACCTTGGAGTCACCCTCTGGAAACACCATATATTTT,CATLESPSGNTIYF
TRBD2,TRBJ2-1,TRBV3-1,-,TGTGCCAGCAGCTTCCTGGAACTAGCGGGGGAGCAGTTCTTC,CASSFLELAGEQFF
TRBD2,TRBJ2-3,TRBV20-1,-,TGCAGTGCTAGAGATTCGTCGGGGGGGCTATTAATAGATACGCAGTATTTT,CSARDSSGGLLIDTQYF
TRBD2,TRBJ2-3,TRBV5-6,-,TGTGCCAGCAGCTTGGGAAGTGTAGCGGGAGTTAGCACAGATACGCAGTATTTT,CASSLGSVAGVSTDTQYF
-,TRBJ1-1,TRBV28,-,TGTGCCAGCAGCAACGCCCGAACCGGGACTATGAACACTGAAGCTTTCTTT,CASSNARTGTMNTEAFF
TRBD1,TRBJ2-5,TRBV20-1,-,TGCAGTGCTGCAAGGACAGGGGCCTCCCAAGAGACCCAGTACTTC,CSAARTGASQETQYF
-,TRBJ2-1,TRBV6-1,-,TGTGCCAGCAGCTTGACGTTCTTC,CASSLTFF
-,TRBJ2-5,TRBV19,-,TGTGCCAGTAGTGGATCAGGGGCCTGGGAGACCCAGTACTTC,CASSGSGAWETQYF
TRBD2,TRBJ2-3,TRBV7-3,-,TGTGCCAGCAGCCCGGGACTACCAGATACGCAGTATTTT,CASSPGLPDTQYF
-,TRBJ2-1,TRBV5-5,few,TGTGCCAGCAGCTTGTCAGGGGCTTCCTACAATGAGCAGTTCTTC,CASSLSGASYNEQFF
TRBD2,TRBJ2-2,TRBV25-1,-,TGTGCCAGCAGTGAATTGGCTAGCGGCAACACCGGGGAGCTGTTTTTT,CASSELASGNTGELFF
-,TRBJ1-5,TRBV7-3,once,TGTGCCAGCAGCCGCTTGGGAACTAGCAATCAGCCCCAGCATTTT,CASSRLGTSNQPQHF
-,TRBJ1-5,TRBV6-5,-,TGTGCCAGCAGTTACGGACGGAACAATCAGCCCCAGCATTTT,CASSYGRNNQPQHF
TRBD2,TRBJ2-1,TRBV5-1,-,TGCGCCAGCTCGGAGCGGACTAGCGGGAGTATCGATGAGCAGTTCTTC,CASSERTSGSIDEQFF
TRBD2,TRBJ2-1,TRBV7-3,-,TGTGCCAGCAGCTTACTAGCGGGAGGGCCTGGTGAGCAGTTCTTC,CASSLLAGGPGEQFF
-,TRBJ1-4,TRBV30,-,TGTGCCTGGAAGGGGCAGAACCGCCCAACTAATGAAAAACTGTTTTTT,CAWKGQNRPTNEKLFF
TRBD1,TRBJ2-7,TRBV29-1,-,TGCAGCGACCAACCACCGGGACAGGGAATCTTCCTTTTTAAAACCTACGAGCAGTACTTC,CSDQPPGQGIFLFKTYEQYF
TRBD1,TRBJ2-7,TRBV18,-,TGTGCCAGCTCACCGGGACAGGGATCCTCCTACGAGCAGTACTTC,CASSPGQGSSYEQYF
-,TRBJ2-5,TRBV28,-,TGTGCCAGCAGTAGGGCCAGAGGTATCATGTACTTC,CASSRARGIMYF
-,TRBJ2-5,TRBV5-1,-,TGCGCCAGCAGCTTGGTCGCCGTTAGCGGACAAGAGACCCAGTACTTC,CASSLVAVSGQETQYF
-,TRBJ2-7,TRBV3-1,-,TGTGCCAGCAGCCAAGTCGAAAGGCAGTACTTC,CASSQVERQYF
TRBD2,TRBJ2-5,TRBV20-1,-,TGCAGTGCTAGAGATGCCGGGGGGGCAGAGACCCAGTACTTC,CSARDAGGAETQYF
-,TRBJ1-1,TRBV18,-,TGTGCCAGCTCCACGACGGAAAACACTGAAGCTTTCTTT,CASSTTENTEAFF
-,TRBJ1-1,TRBV6-1,-,TGTGCCAGCAGTCATCAGGGTATGCTCATGAACACTGAAGCTTTCTTT,CASSHQGMLMNTEAFF